Below are 24 T cell receptor beta chains sequenced from a single sample in a study of T cell changes during pregnancy in multiple sclerosis. Assay: immunoSEQ multiplex PCR; the TCRdb copy retains only in-frame clones and omits some. The table lists under 80,000 clones, around 90% of them singletons, with roughly 1.7% in the top ten. The input for sequencing was peripheral blood, taken in the first trimester of pregnancy. These receptors all stem from a female donor with multiple sclerosis, enrolled in a pregnancy study.

This chain links TRBV7-2 with TRBJ2-1; 13 bases align to TRBD2. CDR3 length: 14 amino acids. V lost 5 bases, J lost 8 bases, and 3 bases stayed unmatched. CDR1 and CDR2 (germline): SGHTA, FQGNSA. In DNA, the CDR3 is TGTGCCAGCAGCGGGGGACTAGCGGGACATGAGCAGTTCTTC. It is translated as CASSGGLAGHEQFF.

The rearrangement links TRBV7-8 to TRBJ1-2; D unresolved. This CDR3 is built from 17 residues. The germline V gene has CDR1 SGHVS and CDR2 FQNEAQ. With 3 bases removed from V and 6 bases from J, the gap between germline ends came to 23 bases. This CDR3 reads CASSFPNRPRISDGYTF. CDR3 DNA: TGTGCCAGCAGCTTCCCGAACAGACCCAGGATATCGGATGGCTACACCTTC.

The rearrangement uses TRBV2 and TRBJ1-5; D is undetermined. The V end was cut by 8 bases, the J end by 5 bases, with 13 bases between. The CDR3 has 13 amino acids. Germline CDR1 SNHLY, CDR2 FYNNEI. CDR3 DNA: TGTGCCAGCGCGAACCATTTGTATCAGCCCCAGCATTTT. It specifies CASANHLYQPQHF.

The rearrangement joins TRBV10-3 to TRBJ1-1; D is unclear. Germline values: CDR1 ENHRY, CDR2 SYGVKD. V was pared by 2 bases and J by 0 bases, with 10 bases between. This CDR3 has 15 residues. The CDR3: CAISEEQNMNTEAFF. As DNA, the CDR3 is TGTGCCATCAGTGAGGAACAGAACATGAACACTGAAGCTTTCTTT.

The chain couples TRBV4-2 to TRBJ2-3; possible D gene TRBD2, 5 bases. The CDR3 length is 14 residues. Germline V gene sequence: CDR1 LGHNA, CDR2 YNFKEQ. Deletions cut 0 bases from V and 6 bases from J, with 10 bases between. The CDR3 DNA reads TGTGCCAGCAGCCAAGATCTGCGGGCCGATACGCAGTATTTT. Amino acid sequence: CASSQDLRADTQYF.

This rearrangement joins TRBV10-3 to TRBJ2-5; 13 bases fit TRBD2. CDR1 and CDR2 from the germline V gene are ENHRY and SYGVKD. V shed 3 bases and J 5 bases; nucleotides not matched to a gene: 15. The CDR3 covers 19 residues. The CDR3 region has the DNA TGTGCCATCAGTGACGTCTGGGGACTAGCGGGGTTACGCCTGGAGACCCAGTACTTC. Encoded protein: CAISDVWGLAGLRLETQYF.

The rearrangement links TRBV5-1 to TRBJ2-7, with D possibly TRBD1 on 6 matching bases. The germline gives CDR1 SGHRS, CDR2 YFSETQ. This CDR3 comprises 15 residues. V lost 0 bases, J lost 3 bases, and 13 bases lay in between. The CDR3 protein is CASSLETGRSYEQYF. The CDR3 DNA follows: TGCGCCAGCAGCTTGGAAACAGGGAGAAGCTACGAGCAGTACTTC. The full variable domain, in which reference TRBV5-1 and TRBJ2-7 provide the parts outside the CDR3, is KAGVTQTPRYLIKTRGQQVTLSCSPISGHRSVSWYQQTPGQGLQFLFEYFSETQRNKGNFPGRFSGRQFSNSRSEMNVSTLELGDSALYLCASSLETGRSYEQYFGPGTRLTVT.

The chain has TRBV5-5 and TRBJ2-7; no reliable D call. The germline V gene encodes CDR1 SGHKS and CDR2 YYEKEE (reference sequence). This CDR3 contains 11 residues. V was pared by 2 bases and J by 7 bases, with 7 bases between. The CDR3 spells CASSFLTEQYF. The CDR3 bases are TGTGCCAGCAGCTTTTTGACAGAGCAGTACTTC.

This clone was recorded only once. The rearrangement joins TRBV28 to TRBJ1-2; D not resolved. The germline gives CDR1 MDHEN, CDR2 SYDVKM. CDR3 length: 13 amino acids. V was clipped by 3 bases and J by 8 bases, with 13 bases between them. CDR3 in DNA: TGTGCCAGCAGTTTGCAGGTCAGGAGGGGCTACACCTTC. Translated, it gives CASSLQVRRGYTF.

This clone was picked up a small number of times. V and J are TRBV2 and TRBJ2-7; the D is unclear. The CDR3 extends over 14 amino acids. V was pared by 5 bases and J by 0 bases, with 11 bases between. Germline V gene lookup returns CDR1 SNHLY and CDR2 FYNNEI. CDR3 nucleotide sequence: TGTGCCAGCAGTCCTAGACCCATCTCCTACGAGCAGTACTTC. It specifies CASSPRPISYEQYF.

The chain couples TRBV10-3 to TRBJ2-5, with 8 nucleotides matching TRBD1. The CDR3 is made up of 15 amino acids. V lost 3 bases to trimming and J lost 2 bases; unmatched junction nucleotides: 5. Germline CDR1 ENHRY, CDR2 SYGVKD. In DNA, the CDR3 is TGTGCCATCAGTGACCAAGGACAGGGTCAAGAGACCCAGTACTTC. Its protein product is CAISDQGQGQETQYF.

The chain carries TRBV6-5 and TRBJ2-2; tentative D call: TRBD1 (6 bases). CDR1 MNHEY and CDR2 SVGAGI come from the germline V gene. This CDR3 is built from 14 residues. V gave up 3 bases and J gave up 5 bases, with 10 bases separating them. The CDR3 nucleotides read TGTGCCAGCAGTTATTCAGGGGTTACCGGGGAGCTGTTTTTT. It yields the protein CASSYSGVTGELFF.

This rearrangement joins TRBV4-1 to TRBJ2-1; D may be TRBD2 (6 bases). CDR3 length: 15 amino acids. Germline values: CDR1 MGHRA, CDR2 YSYEKL. Trimming took off 5 bases at V and 5 bases at J, with 16 bases between the two ends. CDR3 in amino acids: CASSYRIAGHNEQFF. CDR3 nucleotide sequence: TGCGCCAGCAGCTACCGCATCGCGGGGCACAATGAGCAGTTCTTC.

This clone was detected only a few times. The CDR3, as DNA: TGTGCCAGCAGCTCTTCCGGGACAGGGAACACTGAAGCTTTCTTT. As protein: CASSSSGTGNTEAFF. The gene calls are TRBV5-6 and TRBJ1-1, with 8 bases that match TRBD1. V lost 3 bases and J lost 1; bases outside the gene matches: 5. Per germline, CDR1 SGHDT and CDR2 YYEEEE. The CDR3 totals 15 residues.

The sample holds one count of this clone. The junction and the germline gene differ at one end; a read error may be behind it. CDR3 DNA: TGTGCCAGCAGTGAGGGACAGGAAATTAACTATGGCCACACCTTC. It yields the protein CASSEGQEINYGHTF. The chain links TRBV25-1 to TRBJ1-2; 8 bases align to TRBD1. Looked up from germline, CDR1 is MGHDK and CDR2 is SYGVNS. The CDR3 sequence is 15 residues long.

The rearrangement joins TRBV28 to TRBJ2-1; 12 bases agree with TRBD2. The CDR3 has 15 residues. Germline CDR1 and CDR2: MDHEN and SYDVKM. V lost 6 bases to trimming and J lost 8 bases; unmatched junction nucleotides: 8. The CDR3 spells CASSHRLAGADEQFF. CDR3 sequence (DNA): TGTGCCAGCAGCCACAGACTAGCGGGAGCGGATGAGCAGTTCTTC.

V gene TRBV5-1 combines with J gene TRBJ1-4; unclear D gene. Trimming cost V 0 bases and J 0 bases, with 9 bases left between them. This CDR3 is built from 16 residues. Germline V gene sequence: CDR1 SGHRS, CDR2 YFSETQ. As DNA, the CDR3 is TGCGCCAGCAGCTTGGACGGGGATACAACTAATGAAAAACTGTTTTTT. This gives the protein CASSLDGDTTNEKLFF.

The V and J genes are TRBV15 and TRBJ2-3; D is unresolved. Germline V gene data show CDR1 as LNHNV and CDR2 as YYDKDF (reference sequence). The CDR3 loop spans 14 amino acids. V was trimmed by 1 base and J by 1 base, leaving 6 bases between them. The CDR3 DNA follows: TGTGCCACCAGCAGAGCGAGTGGCACAGATACGCAGTATTTT. It is translated as CATSRASGTDTQYF.

The chain combines TRBV30 with TRBJ1-1; 9 nucleotides agree with TRBD1. The germline gives CDR1 GTSNPN, CDR2 SVGIG (reference sequence). The CDR3 totals 14 residues. V lost 4 bases, J lost 0 bases, and 3 bases stayed unmatched. Written as DNA, the CDR3 is TGTGCCTGGATGGGACAGGGCCTGAACACTGAAGCTTTCTTT. It codes for CAWMGQGLNTEAFF.

The rearrangement uses TRBV9 and TRBJ2-1, with TRBD2 identical over 9 bases. The trim removed 4 bases at V and 5 bases at J, leaving 7 bases unmatched. Germline CDR1 reads SGDLS; CDR2 reads YYNGEE. The CDR3 loop spans 15 amino acids. The CDR3: CASSTWSGRHNEQFF. The DNA of the CDR3 is TGTGCCAGCAGCACCTGGAGCGGGAGGCACAATGAGCAGTTCTTC. The variable domain in full, completed from reference TRBV9 and TRBJ2-1, reads DSGVTQTPKHLITATGQRVTLRCSPRSGDLSVYWYQQSLDQGLQFLIQYYNGEERAKGNILERFSAQQFPDLHSELNLSSLELGDSALYFCASSTWSGRHNEQFFGPGTRLTVL.

This rearrangement joins TRBV5-6 to TRBJ2-5; 8 nucleotides agree with TRBD1. The junction had 6 bases not matched to a gene; V was cut back by 0 bases and J by 5 bases. CDR3 length equals 15 residues. Germline V lookup: CDR1 SGHDT, CDR2 YYEEEE. The DNA of the CDR3 is TGTGCCAGCAGCTTGGGGACAGGGAGATGGGAGACCCAGTACTTC. Protein product: CASSLGTGRWETQYF.

The chain combines TRBV13 with TRBJ2-7; TRBD2 matches at 9 bases. V lost 0 bases to trimming and J lost 1 base; unmatched junction nucleotides: 7. Per germline, CDR1 PRHDT and CDR2 FYEKMQ (reference sequence). The CDR3 runs to 17 residues. CDR3 in amino acids: CASSLGNAGGTSYEQYF. DNA for the CDR3: TGTGCCAGCAGCTTAGGGAATGCGGGAGGGACGTCCTACGAGCAGTACTTC.

This chain uses TRBV5-1 with TRBJ1-1, with D perhaps TRBD1 (5 bases). V gave up 4 bases and J gave up 7 bases, with 17 bases separating them. This CDR3 has 14 residues. Looked up from germline, CDR1 is SGHRS and CDR2 is YFSETQ. The CDR3 loop is CASSPIDQTVEAFF. The CDR3 coding sequence is TGCGCCAGCAGCCCAATTGATCAGACAGTTGAAGCTTTCTTT.

The chain recombines TRBV5-1 with TRBJ1-1; the D gene is possibly TRBD1 (6 bases). V was pared by 2 bases and J by 1 base, with 15 bases between. From germline, CDR1 is SGHRS and CDR2 YFSETQ. There are 16 residues in the CDR3. The CDR3 loop reads CASSFSPGTKNTEAFF. In nucleotides, the CDR3 is TGCGCCAGCAGCTTCAGTCCCGGGACAAAGAACACTGAAGCTTTCTTT. The whole variable domain, remainder taken from reference TRBV5-1 and TRBJ1-1, is KAGVTQTPRYLIKTRGQQVTLSCSPISGHRSVSWYQQTPGQGLQFLFEYFSETQRNKGNFPGRFSGRQFSNSRSEMNVSTLELGDSALYLCASSFSPGTKNTEAFFGQGTRLTVV.